This T cell receptor (beta chain) was profiled in a study of identical twins. TCRdb processed the 5' RACE reads anew with MiXCR; each CDR3 protein has one entry. The data contain more than 600,000 distinct CDR3 sequences, 15% to 20% of them singletons. The CDR3 runs 13 residues. Germline-derived CDR1 and CDR2 are SQVTM and ANQGSEA. Trimming pared 7 bases from V and 7 bases from J, leaving 20 bases between. This clonotype was detected a few times. This sample was shared with a second study, whose subject was T cells expressing NK-cell markers.

Sequencing used PBMCs. The gene calls are TRBV29-1 and TRBJ2-7; unclear D gene. The receptor was isolated from a woman under 30 in good health. In DNA, the CDR3 is TGCAGCGCGGCGCAGGATACACGATTGGAGCAGTACTTC. It yields the protein CSAAQDTRLEQYF.